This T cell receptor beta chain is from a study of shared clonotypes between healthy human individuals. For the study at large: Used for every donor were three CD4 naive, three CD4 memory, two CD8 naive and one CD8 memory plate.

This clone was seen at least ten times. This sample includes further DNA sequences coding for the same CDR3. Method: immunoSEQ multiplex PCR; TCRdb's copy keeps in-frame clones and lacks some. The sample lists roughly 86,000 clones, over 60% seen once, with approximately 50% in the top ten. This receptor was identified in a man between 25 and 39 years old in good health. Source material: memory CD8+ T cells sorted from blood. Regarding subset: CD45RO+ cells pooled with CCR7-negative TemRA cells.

For the CDR3, the DNA is TGTGCCAGTAGTATTGCGGGGGGCGCGTACGAGCAGTACTTC. This codes for CASSIAGGAYEQYF. The V call is TRBV19, the J call TRBJ2-7, with 8 positions matching TRBD2. V lost 3 bases, J lost 4 bases, and 5 bases stayed unmatched. The CDR3 consists of 14 residues. Germline assignment: CDR1 LNHDA and CDR2 SQIVND (reference sequence).